The TCR beta chain under discussion was sequenced for a study of PD-1 blockade in classical Hodgkin lymphoma. This clone is judged medium-sized. Antigen unknown. Whole-study findings and limits: There remain no defined causes for the repertoire differences, which possibly reflect disease activity or prior therapy. Diversity similar to that of newly diagnosed patients was seen at baseline in complete responders.

Clones were sequenced by immunoSEQ multiplex PCR, and TCRdb holds only the in-frame ones, with some missing. The sample contains around 18,000 clones, roughly 83% of which appear only once. Germline V lookup: CDR1 SGHTA, CDR2 FQGNSA. The CDR3 spans 14 residues. The ends lost 3 bases at V and 4 bases at J; junction bases unmatched: 3. Every patient relapsed after autologous stem cell transplantation, and brentuximab vedotin exposure varied. The V gene is TRBV7-2, the J gene TRBJ1-2, with 9 bases identical to TRBD1. The sequence came from a human donor with classical Hodgkin lymphoma. The sequenced sample was peripheral blood mononuclear cells (PBMCs), obtained before the second cycle of nivolumab. CDR3 nucleotide sequence: TGTGCCAGCAGCTTGGACAGGGGATCCTATGGCTACACCTTC. Amino acids: CASSLDRGSYGYTF.